The clone carrying this T cell receptor beta chain came up once. This sample is part of a study of blood T cell repertoires in COVID-19. Study information: Acute and convalescent COVID-19 samples came from the United States, Italy and Spain. PBMCs, B-cell-depleted T cells, or T cells were the source of the cDNA or gDNA that made up the material.

Under the authors' procedure: Reference gene primer amplification in the assay estimated nucleated cell counts. Libraries were prepared by immunoSEQ multiplex PCR; TCRdb keeps only in-frame clonotypes and omits some of them. V and J calls and clone size are those listed in that table; D and trimming were worked out from the DNA. The table has 150,000 to 180,000 clones, about 79% seen once. Trimming pared 6 bases from V and 6 bases from J, leaving 18 bases between. This CDR3 has 16 residues. The germline V gene encodes CDR1 MNHEY and CDR2 SMNVEV (reference sequence). Sequencing input: peripheral blood. The TCR originated in a woman aged 55-70 years with acute or convalescent COVID-19. This rearrangement joins TRBV27 to TRBJ1-6; tentative D call: TRBD1 (5 bases). The CDR3 region is CASRPRGGTGNSPLHF. The CDR3 bases are TGTGCCAGCAGACCAAGGGGCGGGACGGGTAATTCACCCCTCCACTTT.